Presented here are 16 T cell receptor beta chains from one specimen sequenced in a study of memory CD4+ T cells and cytomegalovirus serostatus. The sort gate was single viable CD3+CD4+CD8-CD45RO+ cells for memory CD4+ T cells. Sequenced by immunoSEQ multiplex PCR; TCRdb stores in-frame clones only, minus some. The sample lists roughly 49,000 clones; approximately 78% were seen once. The sequencing sample was made of memory CD4+ T cells from blood. The receptors were gathered from an adult in good health and CMV-seronegative.

This clone appeared a single time. The chain links TRBV10-3 to TRBJ1-2, with TRBD1 identical over 10 bases. Trimming removed 6 bases from V and 8 bases from J; junction bases left unmatched: 6. CDR1 is ENHRY and CDR2 is SYGVKD in the germline V gene. The CDR3 extends over 13 amino acids. The CDR3 protein is CAIRGDRGWGYTF. The CDR3 nucleotides are TGTGCCATCAGGGGGGACAGGGGATGGGGCTACACCTTC.

The genes are TRBV5-1 and TRBJ2-5; no definite D call. Per the germline V gene, CDR1 is SGHRS and CDR2 is YFSETQ. With 7 bases removed from V and 5 bases from J, the gap between germline ends came to 12 bases. CDR3 length: 12 residues. Here the CDR3 reads CASWALGETQYF. CDR3 coding DNA: TGCGCCAGCTGGGCTCTCGGGGAGACCCAGTACTTC. The variable domain in full, completed from reference TRBV5-1 and TRBJ2-5, reads KAGVTQTPRYLIKTRGQQVTLSCSPISGHRSVSWYQQTPGQGLQFLFEYFSETQRNKGNFPGRFSGRQFSNSRSEMNVSTLELGDSALYLCASWALGETQYFGPGTRLLVL.

The V and J genes are TRBV7-2 and TRBJ2-7; D may be TRBD2 (6 bases). The CDR3 spans 13 residues. The V gene's germline CDR1 is SGHTA and CDR2 FQGNSA. V was cut by 1 base and J by 12 bases, with 16 bases left in between. CDR3: CASSLGSLRGLYF. For the CDR3, the DNA is TGTGCCAGCAGCTTAGGTAGTCTACGGGGGTTGTACTTC.

This CDR3 is CASSLYRSEQFF. CDR3 DNA sequence: TGTGCCAGCAGCTTGTACAGGTCTGAGCAGTTCTTC. This chain links TRBV5-5 with TRBJ2-1; D perhaps matches TRBD1 (5 bases). The CDR3 sequence is 12 residues long. Trimming stripped 1 base from V and 9 bases from J, with 8 bases between. Germline CDR1 and CDR2: SGHKS and YYEKEE (reference sequence).

The chain employs TRBV5-6 and TRBJ2-3; TRBD2 is a possible D gene (6 bases). The CDR3 consists of 16 residues. The V end lost 4 bases, the J end lost 0 bases, and 15 bases lay between the germline ends. Per germline, CDR1 SGHDT and CDR2 YYEEEE. CDR3 nucleotides: TGTGCCAGCAGCCACCGCTTTCGGGGGAGCACAGATACGCAGTATTTT. Translated, it gives CASSHRFRGSTDTQYF.

DNA for the CDR3: TGCGCCAGCAGCTTCCGACTAGCGGGGGGGTTAAGCACAGATACGCAGTATTTT. Amino acids: CASSFRLAGGLSTDTQYF. V gene TRBV5-1 combines with J gene TRBJ2-3, with 14 bases fitting TRBD2. After removal of 2 bases from V and 0 bases from J, the junction contained 5 bases not matched to a gene. The CDR3 length is 18 residues. Germline V gene data show CDR1 as SGHRS and CDR2 as YFSETQ.

This clone was seen only a few times. The CDR3 here is CASSQGQPNTEAFF. CDR3 nucleotide sequence: TGCGCCAGCAGCCAAGGGCAGCCGAACACTGAAGCTTTCTTT. The chain is built from TRBV4-1 and TRBJ1-1; D ambiguous. There are 14 residues in the CDR3. CDR1 and CDR2 (germline): MGHRA, YSYEKL. Trimming took off 1 base at V and 1 base at J, with 7 bases between the two ends.

V usage is TRBV7-8 and J usage is TRBJ2-2; D is undetermined. V lost 5 bases and J 5 bases, leaving 15 bases between the germline ends. The CDR3 consists of 15 residues. The germline V gene encodes CDR1 SGHVS and CDR2 FQNEAQ. CDR3 amino acids: CASSHDPSGTGELFF. The CDR3 DNA sequence: TGTGCCAGCAGCCATGACCCTTCTGGAACCGGGGAGCTGTTTTTT.

The chain is built from TRBV5-6 and TRBJ1-4, with 7 positions matching TRBD1. The V gene end was trimmed by 4 bases and the J gene end by 0 bases; junction bases not matched to a gene: 6. The germline CDR1 and CDR2 sequences are SGHDT and YYEEEE. CDR3 length: 16 amino acids. The CDR3 here is CASSGGQTTTNEKLFF. CDR3 nucleotide sequence: TGTGCCAGCAGCGGGGGACAGACAACAACTAATGAAAAACTGTTTTTT.

The V gene is TRBV28, the J gene TRBJ1-4; D remains ambiguous. V lost 1 base to trimming and J lost 6 bases, with 6 bases between them. CDR1 and CDR2 (germline): MDHEN, SYDVKM. The CDR3 runs to 13 residues. The CDR3 protein is CASSLLVDEKLFF. The CDR3 nucleotides read TGTGCCAGCAGTTTATTGGTGGATGAAAAACTGTTTTTT.

The gene calls are TRBV5-1 and TRBJ2-2; TRBD1 aligns across 7 bases. The CDR3 is 18 residues long. With 0 bases clipped from V and 4 bases from J, the junction kept 12 bases outside the gene matches. The germline V gene encodes CDR1 SGHRS and CDR2 YFSETQ. CDR3 sequence reads: CASSLDPPGPGGTGELFF. In DNA form, the CDR3 reads TGCGCCAGCAGCTTGGATCCCCCGGGACCAGGGGGCACCGGGGAGCTGTTTTTT.

The chain is built from TRBV5-5 and TRBJ2-2; D ambiguous. Germline values: CDR1 SGHKS, CDR2 YYEKEE (reference sequence). V was clipped by 0 bases and J by 3 bases, with 3 bases between them. The CDR3 contains 13 residues. The DNA for the CDR3 is TGTGCCAGCAGCTTGGGAGACACCGGGGAGCTGTTTTTT. Translated: CASSLGDTGELFF.

The chain has TRBV10-3 and TRBJ2-7, with TRBD1 identical over 8 bases. CDR3 length equals 15 residues. Germline values: CDR1 ENHRY, CDR2 SYGVKD. The junction had 12 bases not matched to a gene; V was cut back by 6 bases and J by 5 bases. CDR3 DNA: TGTGCCATCAGGGAAAATATTGGACAGGGTCACGAGCAGTACTTC. Translation: CAIRENIGQGHEQYF.

The chain recombines TRBV30 with TRBJ2-3; TRBD2 matches 7 bases. There are 14 residues in the CDR3. Unmatched junction bases numbered 6, after V lost 4 bases and J lost 2 bases. Per the germline V gene, CDR1 is GTSNPN and CDR2 is SVGIG (reference sequence). CDR3 in amino acids: CAWTVRGDTDTQYF. The CDR3 nucleotides are TGTGCCTGGACTGTCCGGGGGGACACAGATACGCAGTATTTT.

The chain carries TRBV5-1 and TRBJ1-2, with D perhaps matching TRBD1 (5 bases). Per the germline V gene, CDR1 is SGHRS and CDR2 is YFSETQ. This CDR3 region has 15 residues. V gave up 3 bases and J gave up 6 bases, with 18 bases separating them. The CDR3 region is CASSYRGDPEDGYTF. Here the CDR3 DNA reads TGCGCCAGCAGCTATAGAGGGGACCCTGAAGATGGCTACACCTTC.

The V gene is TRBV5-5, the J gene TRBJ1-1; D call uncertain. CDR1 and CDR2 (germline): SGHKS, YYEKEE (reference sequence). The CDR3 sequence is 14 residues long. V shed 4 bases and J shed 0 bases, with 10 bases lying between them. CDR3 nucleotides: TGTGCCAGCAGCAGGACCGGAATGAACACTGAAGCTTTCTTT. Its protein is CASSRTGMNTEAFF.